These T cell receptor beta chains were read from a single sample in a study of cytotoxic CD8 clonotypes in ibrutinib-treated CLL. The method was immunoSEQ multiplex PCR; TCRdb's version includes in-frame clones alone and lacks a portion of them. The data show roughly 330,000 clones, roughly 71% seen once. The sequences come from PBMCs, collected after 36 months of ibrutinib treatment. Receptor source: a human donor with chronic lymphocytic leukemia. Each CDR3 is given with its conserved first and last residue. A D gene is named only where the DNA matches it firmly. Clone sizes are given selectively: once, few, many, or a class where the clone is expanded.

j_call,v_call,d_call,clone_size,cdr3_aa,cdr3_nt
TRBJ2-2,TRBV19,TRBD1,.,CASSAGQGSGELFF,TGTGCCAGTAGTGCCGGACAGGGTTCCGGGGAGCTGTTTTTT
TRBJ1-5,TRBV10-3,TRBD1,.,CAIQYGQDQPQHF,TGTGCCATTCAATACGGACAGGATCAGCCCCAGCATTTT
TRBJ1-6,TRBV7-9,.,.,CASSSFDRILHF,TGTGCCAGCAGCTCATTCGACAGGATCCTCCACTTT
TRBJ2-5,TRBV7-3,.,few,CASSLGLKETQYF,TGTGCCAGCAGCTTGGGACTTAAAGAGACCCAGTACTTC
TRBJ1-5,TRBV28,.,few,CASTQGGSNQPQHF,TGTGCCAGCACACAGGGAGGAAGCAATCAGCCCCAGCATTTT
TRBJ2-1,TRBV28,.,.,CASTLGGGAGGYNEQFF,TGTGCCAGCACCCTCGGAGGGGGGGCAGGGGGGTACAATGAGCAGTTCTTC
TRBJ2-3,TRBV15,.,.,CATSPGVVADTQYF,TGTGCCACTTCCCCGGGGGTGGTGGCAGATACGCAGTATTTT
TRBJ1-2,TRBV19,.,.,CASSIQGGGYTF,TGTGCCAGTAGTATCCAGGGAGGCGGCTACACCTTC
TRBJ1-5,TRBV9,.,.,CASSVGQNSNQPQHF,TGTGCCAGCAGCGTAGGGCAGAATAGCAATCAGCCCCAGCATTTT
TRBJ1-1,TRBV28,.,.,CASSRQDKLNTEAFF,TGTGCCAGCAGTCGACAGGACAAATTGAACACTGAAGCTTTCTTT
TRBJ2-7,TRBV28,TRBD1,few,CASSSARDRGSYEQYF,TGTGCCAGCAGTTCAGCCCGGGACAGGGGCTCCTACGAGCAGTACTTC
TRBJ2-1,TRBV9,.,.,CASSVGAGRGNEQFF,TGTGCCAGCAGCGTAGGGGCAGGGCGGGGCAATGAGCAGTTCTTC
TRBJ1-1,TRBV4-2,TRBD1,.,CASSQPDRANTEAFF,TGTGCCAGCAGCCAACCGGACAGGGCGAACACTGAAGCTTTCTTT
TRBJ1-6,TRBV7-2,TRBD1,.,CASSSTGFGSPLHF,TGTGCCAGCAGCTCGACAGGGTTTGGATCACCCCTCCACTTT
TRBJ2-1,TRBV7-3,TRBD2,.,CASSYLPGTSGGTEQFF,TGTGCCAGCAGCTATCTTCCCGGGACTAGCGGGGGAACTGAGCAGTTCTTC
TRBJ1-1,TRBV7-2,TRBD1,.,CASSLGRGATEAFF,TGTGCCAGCAGCTTAGGCAGGGGGGCCACTGAAGCTTTCTTT
TRBJ2-7,TRBV5-1,TRBD1,once,CASTIGQGRGEQYF,TGCGCCAGCACCATCGGACAGGGGAGAGGGGAGCAGTACTTC
TRBJ1-2,TRBV13,TRBD1,.,CASSFYGTGGIYGYTF,TGTGCCAGCAGCTTTTACGGGACAGGGGGGATCTATGGCTACACCTTC
TRBJ1-1,TRBV7-2,.,.,CASSLDGQKPEAFF,TGTGCCAGCAGCTTAGACGGACAGAAACCTGAAGCTTTCTTT
TRBJ2-7,TRBV5-6,TRBD2,.,CASKSSLAGSNLNSYEQYF,TGTGCCAGCAAAAGCTCCCTAGCGGGCAGCAATTTAAACTCCTACGAGCAGTACTTC
TRBJ2-5,TRBV9,.,.,CASSVESRRETQYF,TGTGCCAGCAGCGTAGAGAGTCGTAGGGAGACCCAGTACTTC
TRBJ2-1,TRBV4-3,.,.,CASSQDLAVSSYNEQFF,TGCGCCAGCAGCCAAGATTTGGCGGTCAGCTCCTACAATGAGCAGTTCTTC
TRBJ2-7,TRBV6-5,TRBD2,.,CASSYYASGSTYEQYF,TGTGCCAGCAGTTACTATGCTAGCGGGAGTACCTACGAGCAGTACTTC
TRBJ1-1,TRBV6-5,.,.,CASSYDRQLNTEAFF,TGTGCCAGCAGTTACGACAGACAATTGAACACTGAAGCTTTCTTT
TRBJ2-3,TRBV25-1,TRBD2,few,CASSELAGVDTQYF,TGTGCCAGCAGTGAGCTAGCGGGAGTTGATACGCAGTATTTT
TRBJ2-7,TRBV11-2,.,.,CASSRPSWEQYF,TGTGCCAGCAGCCGGCCCTCCTGGGAGCAGTACTTC
TRBJ2-1,TRBV5-1,TRBD2,.,CASTFGTSAYNEQFF,TGCGCCAGCACCTTCGGGACTAGCGCCTACAATGAGCAGTTCTTC
TRBJ1-1,TRBV7-3,.,.,CASSFGPRENTEAFF,TGTGCCAGCAGCTTTGGACCGAGAGAAAACACTGAAGCTTTCTTT
TRBJ2-7,TRBV27,TRBD1,.,CASRRAGTGGNEQYF,TGTGCCAGCAGGCGAGCCGGGACAGGGGGCAACGAGCAGTACTTC
TRBJ1-5,TRBV7-2,.,.,CASSLRGNQPQHF,TGTGCCAGCAGTCTAAGGGGGAATCAGCCCCAGCATTTT
TRBJ2-7,TRBV5-1,TRBD1,few,CASTSGTGSLYEQYF,TGCGCCAGCACCTCGGGGACAGGGAGCCTCTACGAGCAGTACTTC
TRBJ2-3,TRBV19,TRBD2,.,CASSIGAGGPFTDTQYF,TGTGCCAGTAGTATTGGTGCGGGAGGGCCTTTCACAGATACGCAGTATTTT
TRBJ2-7,TRBV5-1,.,few,CASSFSGTTYEQYF,TGCGCCAGCAGCTTTAGTGGGACGACCTACGAGCAGTACTTC
TRBJ1-2,TRBV11-2,.,.,CASSLVRLDGYTF,TGTGCCAGCAGCTTAGTTCGGTTGGATGGCTACACCTTC
TRBJ2-3,TRBV9,TRBD1,once,CASSASAGGAADSTDTQYF,TGTGCCAGCAGCGCTTCGGCAGGGGGCGCAGCGGACAGCACAGATACGCAGTATTTT
TRBJ2-2,TRBV2,.,many,CASGSHTGELFF,TGTGCCAGCGGCAGCCACACCGGGGAGCTGTTTTTT
TRBJ2-3,TRBV7-9,TRBD2,few,CASSLGLAGPADTQYF,TGTGCCAGCAGCTTGGGACTAGCGGGACCCGCAGATACGCAGTATTTT
TRBJ2-7,TRBV5-4,.,.,CASSSPTVSYEQYF,TGTGCCAGCAGCTCTCCCACAGTATCCTACGAGCAGTACTTC
TRBJ2-1,TRBV4-1,TRBD2,.,CASSQVAGLVNEQFF,TGCGCCAGCAGCCAAGTAGCGGGGTTGGTCAATGAGCAGTTCTTC
TRBJ2-4,TRBV6-5,TRBD1,.,CASSQTGVSKNIQYF,TGTGCCAGCAGCCAGACAGGGGTTTCCAAAAACATTCAGTACTTC
TRBJ2-7,TRBV13,.,.,CASSGTGGYEQYF,TGTGCCAGTAGCGGGACAGGAGGATACGAGCAGTACTTC
TRBJ1-2,TRBV11-2,.,.,CASSFHDGQWPYGYTF,TGTGCCAGCAGCTTCCATGACGGACAATGGCCCTATGGCTACACCTTC